This is a list of T cell receptor beta chains from one sample in a study of T cell changes during pregnancy in multiple sclerosis. TCRdb's copy holds only in-frame clones and misses some; the assay was immunoSEQ multiplex PCR. The table lists about 22,000 clones, roughly nine tenths of them singletons. The starting material was CD4+ T cells from peripheral blood mononuclear cells, obtained after pregnancy. The source of these receptors is a female donor in good health, enrolled as a control in a pregnancy study. The CDR3 runs from the conserved cysteine through the conserved F or W. Each record gives: J gene, V gene, clone size, D gene, CDR3 DNA, CDR3 protein. A D gene is named only where the DNA matches it firmly. Clone size is given for some rows only: seen once, a few or many times, or a class if the clone is expanded.

j_call: TRBJ2-1; v_call: TRBV28; clone_size: .; d_call: .; cdr3_nt: TGTGCCAGCAGTTGGACAGTAGGAAATGAGCAGTTCTTC; cdr3_aa: CASSWTVGNEQFF
j_call: TRBJ1-3; v_call: TRBV19; clone_size: .; d_call: .; cdr3_nt: TGTGCCAGTAGTACAGGGTCTGGAAACACCATATATTTT; cdr3_aa: CASSTGSGNTIYF
j_call: TRBJ2-5; v_call: TRBV5-1; clone_size: .; d_call: .; cdr3_nt: TGCGCCAGCAGCTTGGAAGCGCACAGGGTAGGAGAGACCCAGTACTTC; cdr3_aa: CASSLEAHRVGETQYF
j_call: TRBJ1-1; v_call: TRBV2; clone_size: .; d_call: TRBD1; cdr3_nt: TGTGCCAGCAGTGTAAAACGACAGGGGGGGACTGAAGCTTTCTTT; cdr3_aa: CASSVKRQGGTEAFF
j_call: TRBJ2-2; v_call: TRBV6-1; clone_size: .; d_call: TRBD2; cdr3_nt: TGTGCCAGCAGTGGCCTGGGACTAGCGGGAGCCGGGGAGCTGTTTTTT; cdr3_aa: CASSGLGLAGAGELFF
j_call: TRBJ2-3; v_call: TRBV11-2; clone_size: .; d_call: TRBD1; cdr3_nt: TGTGCCAGCAGCTCGAAGGACAGGGTGAGAACAGATACGCAGTATTTT; cdr3_aa: CASSSKDRVRTDTQYF
j_call: TRBJ2-5; v_call: TRBV5-6; clone_size: .; d_call: TRBD1; cdr3_nt: TGTGCCAGCAGCTTGGACAGGGGGGTTTTGGGCGAGACCCAGTACTTC; cdr3_aa: CASSLDRGVLGETQYF
j_call: TRBJ1-1; v_call: TRBV10-3; clone_size: .; d_call: .; cdr3_nt: TGTGCCATCAGTGAGTCATCAGGGGCGAGCACTGAAGCTTTCTTT; cdr3_aa: CAISESSGASTEAFF
j_call: TRBJ1-5; v_call: TRBV6-5; clone_size: .; d_call: .; cdr3_nt: TGTGCCAGCAGAGGGACATCCTCTAGCAATCAGCCCCAGCATTTT; cdr3_aa: CASRGTSSSNQPQHF
j_call: TRBJ1-5; v_call: TRBV7-8; clone_size: once; d_call: .; cdr3_nt: TGTGCCAGCAGCTTATTCAACCGGCGAGGTAATCAGCCCCAGCATTTT; cdr3_aa: CASSLFNRRGNQPQHF
j_call: TRBJ2-7; v_call: TRBV11-2; clone_size: .; d_call: .; cdr3_nt: TGTGCCAGCAGCTTAGATTGGGGCCTCTACGAGCAGTACTTC; cdr3_aa: CASSLDWGLYEQYF
j_call: TRBJ2-4; v_call: TRBV7-8; clone_size: .; d_call: .; cdr3_nt: TGTGCCAGCGGGGTCGGGGGGCGGAAAAACATTCAGTACTTC; cdr3_aa: CASGVGGRKNIQYF
j_call: TRBJ2-1; v_call: TRBV11-2; clone_size: .; d_call: TRBD1; cdr3_nt: TGTGCCAGCAGCCCCCAGGGGGCGCAGTACAATGAGCAGTTCTTC; cdr3_aa: CASSPQGAQYNEQFF
j_call: TRBJ2-5; v_call: TRBV28; clone_size: .; d_call: TRBD2; cdr3_nt: TGTGCCAGCAGAGGGCCTAGCGGGAGGTCGGGGGAGACCCAGTACTTC; cdr3_aa: CASRGPSGRSGETQYF
j_call: TRBJ2-7; v_call: TRBV18; clone_size: .; d_call: .; cdr3_nt: TGTGCCAGCTCACCGCGGGCCCGGACCACCTACGAGCAGTACTTC; cdr3_aa: CASSPRARTTYEQYF
j_call: TRBJ2-2; v_call: TRBV7-3; clone_size: .; d_call: .; cdr3_nt: TGTGCCAGCAGCCCCTCGGAGGGCGGGGAGCTGTTTTTT; cdr3_aa: CASSPSEGGELFF
j_call: TRBJ1-1; v_call: TRBV29-1; clone_size: .; d_call: .; cdr3_nt: TGCAGCGGTTCCAGGTGGATTGAAACTGAAGCTTTCTTT; cdr3_aa: CSGSRWIETEAFF
j_call: TRBJ1-6; v_call: TRBV6-5; clone_size: .; d_call: TRBD1; cdr3_nt: TGTGCCAGCACGGACAGGCGACCTTATAATTCACCCCTCCACTTT; cdr3_aa: CASTDRRPYNSPLHF
j_call: TRBJ1-1; v_call: TRBV25-1; clone_size: .; d_call: TRBD1; cdr3_nt: TGTGCCAGCAGCCACAGGGGGCTGAACACTGAAGCTTTCTTT; cdr3_aa: CASSHRGLNTEAFF
j_call: TRBJ1-1; v_call: TRBV6-6; clone_size: .; d_call: .; cdr3_nt: TGTGCCAGTAGCCTACCCGCGGGGGAGACTGAAGCTTTCTTT; cdr3_aa: CASSLPAGETEAFF